The 5 T cell receptor beta chains below come from one sample, sequenced in a study of blood T cell repertoires in COVID-19. The repertoire was sequenced with immunoSEQ multiplex PCR; TCRdb's copy has only in-frame clones and lacks some. This table holds around 150,000 clones, almost 85% found once. The sequenced sample was PBMCs or T cells enriched from blood (not recorded which). The receptor set was obtained from a man aged 45 to 65 who had recovered from COVID-19.

The chain combines TRBV5-4 with TRBJ1-1; TRBD1 might be the D (6 bases). The CDR3 is 16 residues long. Germline V CDR1 and CDR2: SGHNT, YYREEE (reference sequence). The V and J ends lost 4 bases and 0 bases respectively, with 16 bases between them. The CDR3 reads CASSQASTGMNTEAFF. The CDR3 nucleotides read TGTGCCAGCAGCCAAGCCTCGACAGGAATGAACACTGAAGCTTTCTTT.

This clone was observed a few times. The chain is built from TRBV29-1 and TRBJ1-2; D not resolved. Germline V gene sequence: CDR1 SQVTM, CDR2 ANQGSEA. The V end lost 0 bases, the J end lost 7 bases, and 6 bases lay between the germline ends. CDR3 length: 11 amino acids. The CDR3 DNA sequence: TGCAGCGTTGAAGATATCCGTGGCTACACCTTC. Its protein product is CSVEDIRGYTF.

The chain combines TRBV27 with TRBJ2-1, with 7 bases fitting TRBD2. The CDR3 is 13 amino acids. The germline CDR1 and CDR2 sequences are MNHEY and SMNVEV (reference sequence). With 3 bases clipped from V and 13 bases from J, the junction kept 9 bases outside the gene matches. CDR3: CASSLGGRDLQFF. CDR3 sequence (DNA): TGTGCCAGCAGTTTGGGAGGGAGGGACCTTCAGTTCTTC.

This clone was seen a single time. This chain links TRBV5-1 with TRBJ2-2, with 8 bases aligning to TRBD2. Germline lookup yields CDR1 SGHRS and CDR2 YFSETQ. V gave up 1 base and J gave up 7 bases; unmatched junction bases: 9. This CDR3 spans 16 amino acids. The CDR3 protein is CASSLSGREVHGELFF. The CDR3 nucleotides read TGCGCCAGCAGCTTGTCCGGGAGGGAGGTGCACGGGGAGCTGTTTTTT.

The V gene is TRBV6-2 or TRBV6-3, the J gene TRBJ1-3; the match to TRBD1 covers 8 bases. Germline lookup yields CDR1 MNHEY and CDR2 SVGEGT. The CDR3 contains 17 residues. Losses at the gene ends were 5 bases for V and 0 bases for J; bases not matched to a gene: 9. CDR3 in DNA: TGTGCCAGCAGTAAGATCCGTGGACAGGGCTCTGGAAACACCATATATTTT. It yields the protein CASSKIRGQGSGNTIYF.